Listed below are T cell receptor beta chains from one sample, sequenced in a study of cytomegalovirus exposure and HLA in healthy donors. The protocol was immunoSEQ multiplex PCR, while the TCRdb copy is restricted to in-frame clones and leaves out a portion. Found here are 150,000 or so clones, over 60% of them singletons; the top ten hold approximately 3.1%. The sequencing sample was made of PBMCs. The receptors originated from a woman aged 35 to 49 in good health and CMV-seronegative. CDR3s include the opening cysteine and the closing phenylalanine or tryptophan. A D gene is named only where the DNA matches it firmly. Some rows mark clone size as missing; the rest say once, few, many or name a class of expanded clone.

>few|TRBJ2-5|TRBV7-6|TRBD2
CASSPGLAGEIQETQYF
TGTGCCAGCAGCCCCGGACTAGCGGGGGAAATCCAAGAGACCCAGTACTTC
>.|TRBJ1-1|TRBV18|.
CASSRSDASYTEAFF
TGTGCCAGCTCACGGTCCGACGCTAGCTACACTGAAGCTTTCTTT
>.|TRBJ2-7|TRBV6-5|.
CASSYTRGGGWEQYF
TGTGCCAGCAGTTACACCCGGGGCGGGGGCTGGGAGCAGTACTTC
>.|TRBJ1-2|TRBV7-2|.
CASSLAPQGFGYTF
TGTGCCAGCAGCTTAGCCCCACAGGGTTTTGGCTACACCTTC
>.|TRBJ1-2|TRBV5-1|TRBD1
CASSSDRGGIYGYTF
TGCGCCAGCAGCTCGGACAGGGGGGGGATATATGGCTACACCTTC
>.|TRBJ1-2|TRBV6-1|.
CASTRGRDWGYTF
TGTGCCAGCACAAGGGGCAGGGACTGGGGCTACACCTTC
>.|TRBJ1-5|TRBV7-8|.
CASSLLSTGNQPQHF
TGTGCCAGCAGCTTATTGTCGACAGGTAATCAGCCCCAGCATTTT
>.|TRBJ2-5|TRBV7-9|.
CASSLSGRDQYF
TGTGCCAGCAGCTTATCGGGTCGGGACCAGTACTTC
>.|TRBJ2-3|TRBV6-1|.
CASSSGAGADTQYF
TGTGCCAGCAGTAGTGGGGCTGGCGCAGATACGCAGTATTTT
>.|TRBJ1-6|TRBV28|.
CASSLSLQGSPLHF
TGTGCCAGCAGTTTAAGTTTGCAGGGCTCACCCCTCCACTTT
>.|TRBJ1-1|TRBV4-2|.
CASSQQDLGGTEAFF
TGTGCCAGCAGCCAACAAGATCTTGGAGGCACTGAAGCTTTCTTT
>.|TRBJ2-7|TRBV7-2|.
CASSLWESSYEQYF
TGTGCCAGCAGCTTGTGGGAGAGCTCCTACGAGCAGTACTTC
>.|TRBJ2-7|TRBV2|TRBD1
CASSEAGTGGGYEQYF
TGTGCCAGCAGTGAAGCCGGGACAGGGGGCGGGTACGAGCAGTACTTC
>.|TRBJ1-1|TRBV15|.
CATSRGGITRVGTEAFF
TGTGCCACCAGCAGAGGTGGCATCACTAGAGTGGGAACTGAAGCTTTCTTT
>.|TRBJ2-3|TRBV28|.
CASTGAWDSTDTQYF
TGTGCCAGTACTGGGGCTTGGGATAGCACAGATACGCAGTATTTT
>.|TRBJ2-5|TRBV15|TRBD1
CATSSRTGPETQYF
TGTGCCACCAGCTCACGGACAGGGCCCGAGACCCAGTACTTC
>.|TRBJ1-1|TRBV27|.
CASSLLSHTEAFF
TGTGCCAGCAGCCTACTGAGTCACACTGAAGCTTTCTTT
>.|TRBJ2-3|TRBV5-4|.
CASSQDQYGERDTQYF
TGTGCCAGCAGCCAAGATCAGTACGGGGAAAGAGATACGCAGTATTTT
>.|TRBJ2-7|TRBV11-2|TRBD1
CASSLRGIGYYEQYF
TGTGCCAGCAGCCTCAGGGGGATTGGGTATTACGAGCAGTACTTC